This TCR beta chain was captured by sequencing in a study of blood T cell repertoires in COVID-19. Whole-study context: COVID-19 samples, acute and convalescent, were from the United States, Italy and Spain. Nucleic acid was either cDNA or gDNA, and it came from T cells, B-cell-depleted T cells, or PBMCs.

With 3 bases removed from V and 4 bases from J, the gap between germline ends came to 13 bases. The CDR3 loop spans 14 amino acids. CDR1 DFQATT and CDR2 SNEGSKA come from the germline V gene (reference sequence). Methods used by the authors: Reference gene primers were amplified, and this amplification served to estimate nucleated cell counts. Generated by immunoSEQ multiplex PCR, the TCRdb table keeps only in-frame clones and is missing some. That table is the source of V, J and clone size, and D and trimming were worked out from the DNA. Of over 95,000 clones in the sample, roughly 89% were seen once.

The sample consisted of peripheral blood. This TCR came from a man between 65 and 85 years old with active or convalescent COVID-19. The chain recombines TRBV20-1 with TRBJ1-3; no definite D call. The CDR3 coding sequence is TGCAGTGCTAGTTTAGAGGCCTTAGGAAACACCATATATTTT. Translating it yields CSASLEALGNTIYF.